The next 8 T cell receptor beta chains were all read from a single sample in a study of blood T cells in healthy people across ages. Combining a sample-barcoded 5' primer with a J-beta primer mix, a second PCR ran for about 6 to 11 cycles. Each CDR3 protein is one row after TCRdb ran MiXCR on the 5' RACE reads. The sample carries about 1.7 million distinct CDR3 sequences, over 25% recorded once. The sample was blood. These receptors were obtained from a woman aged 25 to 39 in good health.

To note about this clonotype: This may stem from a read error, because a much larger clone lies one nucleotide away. CDR3 residues: CATSRASGNPYNEQFF. In nucleotides, the CDR3 is TGTGCCACCAGTCGGGCTAGCGGGAACCCCTACAATGAGCAGTTCTTC. The gene calls are TRBV27 and TRBJ2-1; 9 bases map to TRBD2. Germline V gene lookup returns CDR1 MNHEY and CDR2 SMNVEV (reference sequence). The CDR3 covers 16 residues.

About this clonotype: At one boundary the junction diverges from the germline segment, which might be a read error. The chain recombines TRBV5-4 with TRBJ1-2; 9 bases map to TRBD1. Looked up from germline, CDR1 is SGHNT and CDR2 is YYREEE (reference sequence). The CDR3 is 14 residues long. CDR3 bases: TGTACCAGCAGCTTGACAGGGGGTGCGACTGGCTACACCTTC. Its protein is CTSSLTGGATGYTF.

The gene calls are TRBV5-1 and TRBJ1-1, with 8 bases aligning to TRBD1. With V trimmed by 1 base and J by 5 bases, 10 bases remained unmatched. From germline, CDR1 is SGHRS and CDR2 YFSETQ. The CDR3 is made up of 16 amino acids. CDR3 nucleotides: TGCGCCAGCAGCTTGAATACCGGACAGGGTAAGACTGAAGCTTTCTTT. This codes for CASSLNTGQGKTEAFF.

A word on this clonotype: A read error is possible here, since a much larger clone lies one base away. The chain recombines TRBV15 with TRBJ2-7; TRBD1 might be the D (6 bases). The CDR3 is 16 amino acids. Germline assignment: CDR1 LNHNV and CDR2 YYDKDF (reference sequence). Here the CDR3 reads CATSGEARTDSYEQYF. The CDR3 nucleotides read TGTGCCACCAGCGGAGAAGCGAGGACAGACTCCTACGAGCAGTACTTC. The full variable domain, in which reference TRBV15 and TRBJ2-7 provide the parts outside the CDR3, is DAMVIQNPRYQVTQFGKPVTLSCSQTLNHNVMYWYQQKSSQAPKLLFHYYDKDFNNEADTPDNFQSRRPNTSFCFLDIRSPGLGDTAMYLCATSGEARTDSYEQYFGPGTRLTVT.

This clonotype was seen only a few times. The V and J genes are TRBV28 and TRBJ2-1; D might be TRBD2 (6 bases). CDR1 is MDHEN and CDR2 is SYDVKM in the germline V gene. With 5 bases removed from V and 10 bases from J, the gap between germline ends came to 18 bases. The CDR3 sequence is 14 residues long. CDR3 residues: CASSEGTSPTEQFF. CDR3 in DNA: TGTGCCAGCAGTGAGGGGACTTCGCCCACGGAGCAGTTCTTC.

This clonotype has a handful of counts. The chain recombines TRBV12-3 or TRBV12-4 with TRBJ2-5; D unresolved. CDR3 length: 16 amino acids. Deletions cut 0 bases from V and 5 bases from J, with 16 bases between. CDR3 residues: CASSLATSRTQETQYF. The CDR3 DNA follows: TGTGCCAGCAGTTTAGCGACATCCCGCACACAGGAGACCCAGTACTTC.

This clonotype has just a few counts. DNA of the CDR3: TGTGCCTGGAGTGACACCTCTCGTGAGCAGTACTTC. Protein sequence: CAWSDTSREQYF. The chain employs TRBV30 and TRBJ2-7; D is unclear. In germline, CDR1 is GTSNPN, CDR2 SVGIG (reference sequence). The CDR3 runs to 12 residues. Trimming cost V 1 base and J 7 bases, with 11 bases left between them.

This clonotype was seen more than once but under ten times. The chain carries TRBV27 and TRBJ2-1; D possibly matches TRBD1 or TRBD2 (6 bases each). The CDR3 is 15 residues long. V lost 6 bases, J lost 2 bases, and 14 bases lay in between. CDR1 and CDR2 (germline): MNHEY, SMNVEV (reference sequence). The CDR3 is CASSRRGYPYNEQFF. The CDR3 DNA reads TGTGCCAGCAGCCGGAGGGGGTACCCCTACAATGAGCAGTTCTTC.